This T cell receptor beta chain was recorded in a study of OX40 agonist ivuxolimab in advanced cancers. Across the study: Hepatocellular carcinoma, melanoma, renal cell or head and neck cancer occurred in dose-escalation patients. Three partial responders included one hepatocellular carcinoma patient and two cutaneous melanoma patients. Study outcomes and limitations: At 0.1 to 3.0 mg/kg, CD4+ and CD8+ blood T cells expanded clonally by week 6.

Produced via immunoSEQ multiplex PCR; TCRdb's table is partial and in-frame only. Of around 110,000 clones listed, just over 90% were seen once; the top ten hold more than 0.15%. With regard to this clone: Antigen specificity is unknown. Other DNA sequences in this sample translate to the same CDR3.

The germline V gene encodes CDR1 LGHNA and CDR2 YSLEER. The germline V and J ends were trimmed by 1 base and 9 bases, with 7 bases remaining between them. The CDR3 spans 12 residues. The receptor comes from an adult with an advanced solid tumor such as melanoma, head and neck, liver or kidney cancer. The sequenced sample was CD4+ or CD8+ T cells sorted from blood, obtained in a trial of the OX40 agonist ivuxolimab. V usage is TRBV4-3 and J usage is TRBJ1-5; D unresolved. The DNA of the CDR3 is TGCGCCAGCAGCCAAGGGACGGGGCCCCAGCATTTT. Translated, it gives CASSQGTGPQHF.